This TCR beta chain appears in the sequencing data of a study of blood T cell repertoires in COVID-19. In this sample, this clone turned up once. This CDR3 has 15 amino acids. V shed 0 bases and J shed 4 bases, with 9 bases lying between them. The V gene's germline CDR1 is LNHNV and CDR2 YYDKDF (reference sequence). The table came from immunoSEQ multiplex PCR; TCRdb's copy has only in-frame clones and leaves some out. The sample shows over 110,000 clones, roughly 83% of them seen only once. The source of this sequence is a man aged 35 to 55 with acute COVID-19. V usage is TRBV15 and J usage is TRBJ2-2; maybe TRBD2 (5 bases). Sequenced: PBMCs or T cells enriched from blood (not recorded which). Here the CDR3 DNA reads TGTGCCACCAGCAGAGATCACGGAGGCACCGGGGAGCTGTTTTTT. As protein: CATSRDHGGTGELFF.